The sample holds a few counts of the clone carrying this T cell receptor beta chain. Its cognate antigen is unknown. One entry per CDR3 protein, called by TCRdb with MiXCR from the PCR reads. This sample yields 400,000 to 600,000 distinct CDR3 sequences, of which 20% to 25% are seen a single time; about 0.8% belongs to the top ten. The data stem from a study of molecular identifiers for immune sequencing clone quantification. Study summary: Sequencing covered four of five parts into which replicate RNA from approximately 20,000 or 98,000 naive CD8 cells was split. The study, taken as a whole, reports: Among 950,000 to 1,000,000 naive cells, as was reported, spiked Jurkat TCR RNA from one cell was detectable. More than 98% of effector molecules, versus under 1% of naive-cell molecules, belonged to clones above 20 RNA copies.

CDR3 length: 15 amino acids. V was shortened by 4 bases and J by 4 bases, with 16 bases between the two germline ends. The authors gated naive CD8 T cells as CD8+CD4-CCR7+CD45RA+ for sorting. What was sequenced was naive CD8+ T cells from blood, with Jurkat cell RNA spiked in. Subset noted: FACS-sorted CD8+CD4-CCR7+CD45RA+ naive T cells. This TCR derives from a human donor in good health. Some libraries in this study had Jurkat cell RNA spiked in. The chain recombines TRBV12-3 or TRBV12-4 with TRBJ1-1; weak D call: TRBD1 (6 bases). The CDR3, as DNA: TGTGCCAGCAGTTCAAGAGGGGGTGGGGGCACTGAAGCTTTCTTT. The encoded protein is CASSSRGGGGTEAFF.